This is a list of T cell receptor beta chains from one sample in a study of cytomegalovirus exposure and HLA in healthy donors. Profiled with immunoSEQ multiplex PCR; TCRdb holds only in-frame clones, not every one. Of around 130,000 clones listed, 84% are singletons. Specimen: PBMCs. These receptors all stem from a young woman in good health and CMV-seropositive. The CDR3 runs from the conserved cysteine through the conserved F or W. Each record gives: CDR3 length, clone size, V gene, D gene, J gene, CDR3 protein, CDR3 DNA. D genes are given only for firm matches. Size tells how often a clone was seen (once, few, many) or the class of an expanded clone, and some rows leave it out.

cdr3_length: 15
clone_size: -
v_call: TRBV2
d_call: -
j_call: TRBJ1-1
cdr3_aa: CASSLRQVRNTEAFF
cdr3_nt: TGTGCCAGCAGTTTGCGACAGGTACGGAACACTGAAGCTTTCTTT

cdr3_length: 13
clone_size: -
v_call: TRBV5-6
d_call: -
j_call: TRBJ2-1
cdr3_aa: CASSLETYNEQFF
cdr3_nt: TGTGCCAGCAGCTTGGAAACATACAATGAGCAGTTCTTC

cdr3_length: 15
clone_size: once
v_call: TRBV11-2
d_call: TRBD1
j_call: TRBJ1-1
cdr3_aa: CASSLSGQVNTEAFF
cdr3_nt: TGTGCCAGCAGCCTGTCGGGACAGGTGAACACTGAAGCTTTCTTT

cdr3_length: 14
clone_size: -
v_call: TRBV19
d_call: -
j_call: TRBJ2-7
cdr3_aa: CASSGPGHSYEQYF
cdr3_nt: TGTGCCAGTAGTGGTCCAGGACACTCCTACGAGCAGTACTTC

cdr3_length: 14
clone_size: -
v_call: TRBV5-6
d_call: TRBD1
j_call: TRBJ1-6
cdr3_aa: CASSFGTGVSPLHF
cdr3_nt: TGTGCCAGCAGCTTTGGGACAGGGGTTTCACCCCTCCACTTT

cdr3_length: 16
clone_size: -
v_call: TRBV30
d_call: -
j_call: TRBJ2-2
cdr3_aa: CAWSRTILGGPGELFF
cdr3_nt: TGTGCCTGGAGTCGTACCATCTTAGGGGGACCCGGGGAGCTGTTTTTT

cdr3_length: 17
clone_size: -
v_call: TRBV5-1
d_call: -
j_call: TRBJ2-3
cdr3_aa: CASSLLSSSAPTDTQYF
cdr3_nt: TGCGCCAGCAGCTTGCTTTCATCTAGCGCACCCACAGATACGCAGTATTTT

cdr3_length: 13
clone_size: -
v_call: TRBV7-9
d_call: -
j_call: TRBJ2-7
cdr3_aa: CASSPASAYEQYF
cdr3_nt: TGTGCCAGCAGCCCAGCGTCCGCCTACGAGCAGTACTTC

cdr3_length: 15
clone_size: once
v_call: TRBV28
d_call: -
j_call: TRBJ2-6
cdr3_aa: CASSRSLSGANVLTF
cdr3_nt: TGTGCCAGCAGTCGCTCACTCTCTGGGGCCAACGTCCTGACTTTC

cdr3_length: 13
clone_size: -
v_call: TRBV27
d_call: -
j_call: TRBJ2-7
cdr3_aa: CASSSRGPYEQYF
cdr3_nt: TGTGCCAGCAGCTCAAGGGGCCCCTACGAGCAGTACTTC

cdr3_length: 12
clone_size: -
v_call: TRBV28
d_call: TRBD1
j_call: TRBJ1-2
cdr3_aa: CASATGENGYTF
cdr3_nt: TGTGCCAGCGCGACAGGGGAGAATGGCTACACCTTC

cdr3_length: 14
clone_size: -
v_call: TRBV7-9
d_call: TRBD1
j_call: TRBJ1-2
cdr3_aa: CSSSSGTGGYGYTF
cdr3_nt: TGTTCCAGCAGCTCAGGGACAGGCGGCTATGGCTACACCTTC

cdr3_length: 17
clone_size: -
v_call: TRBV19
d_call: -
j_call: TRBJ1-2
cdr3_aa: CASRGFTGIGTNYGYTF
cdr3_nt: TGTGCCAGTAGAGGTTTTACGGGGATAGGGACTAACTATGGCTACACCTTC

cdr3_length: 12
clone_size: -
v_call: TRBV28
d_call: -
j_call: TRBJ1-5
cdr3_aa: CASSFFGQPQHF
cdr3_nt: TGTGCCAGCAGTTTTTTTGGCCAGCCCCAGCATTTT

cdr3_length: 13
clone_size: -
v_call: TRBV10-3
d_call: -
j_call: TRBJ2-7
cdr3_aa: CAISESPVSEQYF
cdr3_nt: TGTGCCATCAGTGAGTCTCCGGTTAGCGAGCAGTACTTC

cdr3_length: 13
clone_size: -
v_call: TRBV6-1
d_call: TRBD2
j_call: TRBJ2-5
cdr3_aa: CASSWTGGETQYF
cdr3_nt: TGTGCCAGCAGTTGGACGGGGGGGGAGACCCAGTACTTC

cdr3_length: 15
clone_size: -
v_call: TRBV5-4
d_call: TRBD1
j_call: TRBJ2-2
cdr3_aa: CASSLGGTGAGELFF
cdr3_nt: TGTGCCAGCAGCTTGGGGGGGACAGGGGCCGGGGAGCTGTTTTTT

cdr3_length: 14
clone_size: -
v_call: TRBV10-3
d_call: -
j_call: TRBJ2-7
cdr3_aa: CAISQQGTPYEQYF
cdr3_nt: TGTGCCATCAGCCAACAGGGCACTCCCTACGAGCAGTACTTC

cdr3_length: 15
clone_size: -
v_call: TRBV9
d_call: -
j_call: TRBJ2-3
cdr3_aa: CASSATHLLTDTQYF
cdr3_nt: TGTGCCAGCAGCGCGACACATCTCCTCACAGATACGCAGTATTTT

cdr3_length: 12
clone_size: -
v_call: TRBV7-3
d_call: -
j_call: TRBJ2-3
cdr3_aa: CASSLPQDTQYF
cdr3_nt: TGTGCCAGCAGCTTACCCCAAGATACGCAGTATTTT

cdr3_length: 16
clone_size: -
v_call: TRBV9
d_call: TRBD2
j_call: TRBJ2-2
cdr3_aa: CASSLSGLAVTGELFF
cdr3_nt: TGTGCCAGCAGCCTCTCCGGACTAGCGGTCACCGGGGAGCTGTTTTTT

cdr3_length: 18
clone_size: -
v_call: TRBV5-4
d_call: TRBD1
j_call: TRBJ2-6
cdr3_aa: CASSRNGQGVSGANVLTF
cdr3_nt: TGTGCCAGCAGCAGGAATGGACAGGGAGTTTCTGGGGCCAACGTCCTGACTTTC

cdr3_length: 11
clone_size: -
v_call: TRBV6-1
d_call: -
j_call: TRBJ2-7
cdr3_aa: CASSEGLEQYF
cdr3_nt: TGTGCCAGCAGTGAAGGGCTGGAGCAGTACTTC

cdr3_length: 14
clone_size: -
v_call: TRBV19
d_call: -
j_call: TRBJ2-7
cdr3_aa: CASSIAWLSYEQYF
cdr3_nt: TGTGCCAGTAGTATAGCGTGGCTCTCCTACGAGCAGTACTTC

cdr3_length: 16
clone_size: -
v_call: TRBV7-2
d_call: TRBD2
j_call: TRBJ2-7
cdr3_aa: CASSFLAGVSSYEQYF
cdr3_nt: TGTGCCAGCAGCTTCTTAGCGGGGGTTAGCTCCTACGAGCAGTACTTC

cdr3_length: 15
clone_size: few
v_call: TRBV4-1
d_call: TRBD2
j_call: TRBJ2-2
cdr3_aa: CASSLSGGGTGELFF
cdr3_nt: TGCGCCAGCAGCCTTAGCGGGGGAGGTACCGGGGAGCTGTTTTTT

cdr3_length: 14
clone_size: -
v_call: TRBV29-1
d_call: -
j_call: TRBJ2-3
cdr3_aa: CSVLIGGRTDTQYF
cdr3_nt: TGCAGCGTACTCATAGGGGGTCGCACAGATACGCAGTATTTT

cdr3_length: 12
clone_size: -
v_call: TRBV7-9
d_call: -
j_call: TRBJ2-1
cdr3_aa: CASSFVPGGEFF
cdr3_nt: TGTGCCAGCAGCTTTGTACCCGGGGGAGAGTTCTTC

cdr3_length: 13
clone_size: -
v_call: TRBV19
d_call: TRBD1
j_call: TRBJ1-2
cdr3_aa: CASRPGGDYGYTF
cdr3_nt: TGTGCCAGTAGACCAGGGGGCGACTATGGCTACACCTTC

cdr3_length: 15
clone_size: -
v_call: TRBV5-6
d_call: TRBD2
j_call: TRBJ2-7
cdr3_aa: CASRDSGAPFDEQYF
cdr3_nt: TGTGCCAGCAGGGATAGCGGGGCCCCCTTCGACGAGCAGTACTTC

cdr3_length: 11
clone_size: -
v_call: TRBV2
d_call: -
j_call: TRBJ2-5
cdr3_aa: CASSDQETQYF
cdr3_nt: TGTGCCAGCAGTGATCAGGAGACCCAGTACTTC

cdr3_length: 14
clone_size: -
v_call: TRBV6-5
d_call: -
j_call: TRBJ1-4
cdr3_aa: CASCRVATNEKLFF
cdr3_nt: TGTGCCAGCTGCAGGGTTGCGACTAATGAAAAACTGTTTTTT

cdr3_length: 13
clone_size: -
v_call: TRBV5-1
d_call: -
j_call: TRBJ2-1
cdr3_aa: CASSYLLSGEQFF
cdr3_nt: TGCGCCAGCAGCTATTTGTTGTCAGGTGAGCAGTTCTTC

cdr3_length: 15
clone_size: -
v_call: TRBV10-3
d_call: TRBD1
j_call: TRBJ1-2
cdr3_aa: CAISSDRDRGTGYTF
cdr3_nt: TGTGCCATCAGCTCTGACCGGGACAGGGGTACTGGCTACACCTTC

cdr3_length: 13
clone_size: few
v_call: TRBV7-9
d_call: -
j_call: TRBJ1-5
cdr3_aa: CASSLEELSTQHF
cdr3_nt: TGTGCCAGCAGCTTAGAGGAGCTCTCCACCCAGCATTTT

cdr3_length: 13
clone_size: -
v_call: TRBV5-1
d_call: -
j_call: TRBJ2-2
cdr3_aa: CASSPSEVGELFF
cdr3_nt: TGCGCCAGCAGCCCCTCGGAGGTCGGGGAGCTGTTTTTT

cdr3_length: 15
clone_size: -
v_call: TRBV28
d_call: TRBD1
j_call: TRBJ2-5
cdr3_aa: CASNRQGSAPGTQYF
cdr3_nt: TGTGCCAGCAATAGACAGGGGTCTGCGCCAGGGACCCAGTACTTC

cdr3_length: 14
clone_size: -
v_call: TRBV7-9
d_call: -
j_call: TRBJ1-2
cdr3_aa: CASSSLGPAYGYTF
cdr3_nt: TGTGCCAGCAGCTCACTGGGCCCGGCCTATGGCTACACCTTC

cdr3_length: 14
clone_size: -
v_call: TRBV9
d_call: -
j_call: TRBJ2-6
cdr3_aa: CASSASSGANVLTF
cdr3_nt: TGTGCCAGCAGCGCTAGCTCTGGGGCCAACGTCCTGACTTTC

cdr3_length: 15
clone_size: -
v_call: TRBV30
d_call: TRBD1
j_call: TRBJ1-4
cdr3_aa: CAWSGGQGSEEKLFF
cdr3_nt: TGTGCCTGGAGTGGTGGACAGGGGTCAGAGGAAAAACTGTTTTTT

cdr3_length: 16
clone_size: -
v_call: TRBV7-8
d_call: -
j_call: TRBJ2-5
cdr3_aa: CASSLRRLQTQETQYF
cdr3_nt: TGTGCCAGCAGCTTAAGGAGGTTACAGACACAAGAGACCCAGTACTTC

cdr3_length: 13
clone_size: -
v_call: TRBV19
d_call: -
j_call: TRBJ1-2
cdr3_aa: CASSISENYGYTF
cdr3_nt: TGTGCCAGTAGTATCTCAGAAAACTATGGCTACACCTTC

cdr3_length: 13
clone_size: -
v_call: TRBV18
d_call: -
j_call: TRBJ1-2
cdr3_aa: CASSLPGVGGYTF
cdr3_nt: TGTGCCAGCTCCCTCCCCGGAGTGGGTGGCTACACCTTC

cdr3_length: 15
clone_size: -
v_call: TRBV19
d_call: -
j_call: TRBJ1-3
cdr3_aa: CASSSSGLSGNTIYF
cdr3_nt: TGTGCCAGTAGTTCCTCCGGTCTCTCTGGAAACACCATATATTTT

cdr3_length: 12
clone_size: -
v_call: TRBV10-2
d_call: -
j_call: TRBJ2-1
cdr3_aa: CASSEFQGEQFF
cdr3_nt: TGCGCCAGCAGTGAGTTTCAGGGGGAGCAGTTCTTC

cdr3_length: 14
clone_size: -
v_call: TRBV6-5
d_call: -
j_call: TRBJ1-1
cdr3_aa: CASSSGGQSLEAFF
cdr3_nt: TGTGCCAGCAGTTCGGGCGGACAGTCACTGGAAGCTTTCTTT

cdr3_length: 15
clone_size: few
v_call: TRBV2
d_call: -
j_call: TRBJ1-1
cdr3_aa: CASSEALAHNTEAFF
cdr3_nt: TGTGCCAGCAGTGAAGCGCTGGCCCATAACACTGAAGCTTTCTTT

cdr3_length: 12
clone_size: -
v_call: TRBV2
d_call: -
j_call: TRBJ2-7
cdr3_aa: CASSGQNYEQYF
cdr3_nt: TGTGCCAGCAGTGGGCAGAACTACGAGCAGTACTTC

cdr3_length: 15
clone_size: -
v_call: TRBV18
d_call: -
j_call: TRBJ1-5
cdr3_aa: CASSPPGQGSQPQHF
cdr3_nt: TGTGCCAGCTCACCCCCGGGCCAAGGGAGTCAGCCCCAGCATTTT